This record concerns one TCR beta chain sequence. The conserved closing phenylalanine or tryptophan is absent in this CDR3, likely reflecting a read error. This sample was included in a study of tumor-infiltrating lymphocytes in primary liver carcinoma. A primer matching the constant region was used to make TCR beta cDNA from around 550 ng of total RNA. Libraries covering TCR beta were generated through three nested multiplex PCR rounds (using a slightly modified ARM-PCR). A C-beta reverse primer and TRBV1-TRBV30 forward primers served in each of the first two PCR rounds, at approximately 10 cycles apiece. From the multiplex PCR reads, TCRdb called clonotypes with MiXCR, one entry per CDR3 protein. The sample includes about 100,000 distinct CDR3 sequences, approximately 68% of them seen just once. The CDR3 covers 13 residues. The germline CDR1 and CDR2 sequences are SEHNR and FQNEAQ (reference sequence).

For each extraction, RNA and DNA were obtained together from about 21-30 mg of unsorted bulk tissue. The origin of this receptor is a man aged 35 to 55 with primary liver carcinoma and hepatitis B virus infection. This chain connects TRBV7-9 to TRBJ2-7; D is unclear. What was sequenced was tumor-adjacent normal liver tissue. The CDR3 DNA reads TGTGCTAGCAGCTTAGCTAGTACCTACGAGCAGTACATC. Protein: CASSLASTYEQYI.